This T cell receptor beta chain originates from a study of graft-versus-host responses after intestinal transplantation. The wider study: Recipients obtained multivisceral, liver-intestinal, or isolated intestinal transplants.

Worth noting for this clone: Its target is unknown.

CDR3 length: 14 residues. Germline V gene lookup returns CDR1 SGHNT and CDR2 YYREEE (reference sequence). The trim removed 6 bases at V and 3 bases at J, leaving 7 bases unmatched. Using immunoSEQ multiplex PCR, the repertoire was profiled, and TCRdb retains in-frame clones only, with some absent. The sample consists of roughly 99,000 clones, about 91% of them appearing once. Sequences were derived from unstimulated CD4+ T cells sorted from spleen or lymph node cells, sampled before transplant. The chain is built from TRBV5-4 and TRBJ1-2; 8 nucleotides line up with TRBD1. The origin of this receptor is a human donor who was the organ donor for an intestinal transplant. The CDR3 loop reads CASTPDRADYGYTF. CDR3 sequence (DNA): TGTGCCAGCACCCCGGACAGGGCAGACTATGGCTACACCTTC.